There are a few counts of the clone carrying this T cell receptor beta chain. No antigen is known for it. This CDR3 spans 13 amino acids. The germline CDR1 and CDR2 sequences are SGHRS and YFSETQ. Trimming took off 0 bases at V and 7 bases at J, with 8 bases between the two ends. TCRdb called the 5' RACE reads again in MiXCR, with one record for every CDR3 protein. The profile covers a few hundred thousand distinct CDR3 sequences, with approximately 20% appearing a single time and roughly a sixth taken by the ten largest. This record comes from a study of CD8 T cells in ankylosing spondylitis. Overall study findings and caveats: The study identified a TCR beta motif of several highly homologous variants that appeared characteristic of ankylosing spondylitis blood.

The sequence derives from a male donor with ankylosing spondylitis. The chain combines TRBV5-1 with TRBJ2-4; D ambiguous. Sequencing input: blood, either unsorted or a sorted T cell fraction (not recorded which). The CDR3 DNA reads TGCGCCAGCAGCTTGGATCTAGGGAACATTCAGTACTTC. Its protein is CASSLDLGNIQYF.